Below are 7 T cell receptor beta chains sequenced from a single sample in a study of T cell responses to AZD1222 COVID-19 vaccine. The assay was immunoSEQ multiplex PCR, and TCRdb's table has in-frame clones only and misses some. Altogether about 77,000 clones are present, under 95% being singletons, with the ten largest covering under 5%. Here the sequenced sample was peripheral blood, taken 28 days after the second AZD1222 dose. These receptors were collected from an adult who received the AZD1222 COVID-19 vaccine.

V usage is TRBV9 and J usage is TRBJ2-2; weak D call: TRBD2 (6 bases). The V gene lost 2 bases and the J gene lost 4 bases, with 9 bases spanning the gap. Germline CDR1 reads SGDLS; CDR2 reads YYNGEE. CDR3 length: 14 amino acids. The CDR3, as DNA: TGTGCCAGCAGCGTTAGCGGCGTCACCGGGGAGCTGTTTTTT. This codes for CASSVSGVTGELFF.

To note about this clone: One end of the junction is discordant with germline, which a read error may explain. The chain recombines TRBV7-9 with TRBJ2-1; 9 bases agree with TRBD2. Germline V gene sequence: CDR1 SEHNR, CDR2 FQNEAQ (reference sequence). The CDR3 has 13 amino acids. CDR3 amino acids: CASSLNPASGIIF. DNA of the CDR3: TGTGCCAGCAGCTTAAACCCGGCTAGCGGGATTATCTTC.

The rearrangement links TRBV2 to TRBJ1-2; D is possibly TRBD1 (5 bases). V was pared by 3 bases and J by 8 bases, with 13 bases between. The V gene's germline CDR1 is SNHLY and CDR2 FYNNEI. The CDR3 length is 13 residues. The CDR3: CASSDTGGWGYTF. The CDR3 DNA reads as TGTGCCAGCAGTGACACAGGAGGATGGGGCTACACCTTC.

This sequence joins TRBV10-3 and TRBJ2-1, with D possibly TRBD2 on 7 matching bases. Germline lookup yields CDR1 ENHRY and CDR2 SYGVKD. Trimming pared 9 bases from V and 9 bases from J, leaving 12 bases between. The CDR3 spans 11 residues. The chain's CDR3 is CAMGRGGEQFF. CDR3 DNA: TGTGCCATGGGGAGGGGGGGTGAGCAGTTCTTC.

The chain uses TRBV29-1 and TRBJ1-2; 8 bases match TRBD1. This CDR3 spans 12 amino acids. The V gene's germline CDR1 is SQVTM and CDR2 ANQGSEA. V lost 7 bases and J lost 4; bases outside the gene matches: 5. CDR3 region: CSDSGTGYGYTF. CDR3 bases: TGCAGCGATTCCGGGACAGGCTATGGCTACACCTTC.

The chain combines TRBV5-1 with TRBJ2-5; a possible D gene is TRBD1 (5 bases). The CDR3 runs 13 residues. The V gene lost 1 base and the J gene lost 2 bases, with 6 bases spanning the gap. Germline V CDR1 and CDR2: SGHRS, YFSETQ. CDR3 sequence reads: CASSLRGQETQYF. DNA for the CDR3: TGCGCCAGCAGCTTGAGGGGTCAAGAGACCCAGTACTTC.

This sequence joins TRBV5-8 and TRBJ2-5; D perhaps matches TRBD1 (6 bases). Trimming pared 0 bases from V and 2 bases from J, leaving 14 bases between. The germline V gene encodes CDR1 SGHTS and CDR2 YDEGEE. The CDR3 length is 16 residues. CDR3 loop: CASSLGLRGQQETQYF. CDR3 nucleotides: TGTGCCAGCAGCTTGGGCCTTCGCGGACAGCAAGAGACCCAGTACTTC. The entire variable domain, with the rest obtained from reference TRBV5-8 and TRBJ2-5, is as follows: EAGVTQSPTHLIKTRGQQATLRCSPISGHTSVYWYQQALGLGLQFLLWYDEGEERNRGNFPPRFSGRQFPNYSSELNVNALELEDSALYLCASSLGLRGQQETQYFGPGTRLLVL.